A selection of T cell receptor beta chains follows, all from one sample in a study of blood T cell repertoires in COVID-19. Profiled with immunoSEQ multiplex PCR; TCRdb holds only in-frame clones, not every one. The table records 200,000 to 300,000 clones, around 88% of them present only once. Sequenced: PBMCs or T cells enriched from blood (not recorded which). All receptors derive from a woman aged 25 to 39 who had recovered from COVID-19. Each CDR3 is given with its conserved first and last residue. The D gene is left open where the match is weak. Rows give clone size only sometimes, using once, few, many, or a class for an expanded clone.

D,size,length,V,J,CDR3,DNA
-,-,14,TRBV11-2,TRBJ2-7,CASSLAGEDYEQYF,TGTGCCAGCAGCTTAGCGGGAGAAGACTACGAGCAGTACTTC
-,few,19,TRBV28,TRBJ1-5,CASSTIIRQTGFNVWPQHF,TGTGCCAGCAGTACAATAATACGGCAAACGGGATTCAATGTGTGGCCCCAGCATTTT
TRBD2,once,15,TRBV2,TRBJ2-1,CASSVLASSYNEQFF,TGTGCCAGCAGCGTACTAGCGAGCTCCTACAATGAGCAGTTCTTC
TRBD2,-,15,TRBV13,TRBJ2-5,CASSLIAGVWETQYF,TGTGCCAGCAGCCTAATAGCGGGAGTTTGGGAGACCCAGTACTTC
-,few,15,TRBV4-3,TRBJ1-5,CASSQERAPNQPQHF,TGCGCCAGCAGCCAAGAACGAGCCCCCAATCAGCCCCAGCATTTT
TRBD2,-,17,TRBV7-8,TRBJ2-7,CASSLIGLAGAPYEQYF,TGTGCCAGCAGCCTCATCGGGTTAGCGGGGGCTCCCTACGAGCAGTACTTC
-,-,15,TRBV2,TRBJ1-2,CASLPRSSANYGYTF,TGTGCCAGCCTACCGCGGTCGAGCGCGAACTATGGCTACACCTTC
TRBD1,-,15,TRBV5-1,TRBJ2-5,CASSSGQGLEETQYF,TGCGCCAGCAGCTCCGGACAGGGGCTAGAAGAGACCCAGTACTTC
-,-,12,TRBV7-9,TRBJ1-5,CASSPGNQPQHF,TGTGCCAGCAGCCCCGGGAATCAGCCCCAGCATTTT
TRBD2,-,18,TRBV14,TRBJ2-1,CASSQGPAGLAGNNEQFF,TGTGCCAGCAGCCAAGGGCCCGCGGGACTAGCGGGGAACAATGAGCAGTTCTTC
TRBD2,-,17,TRBV3-1/TRBV3-2,TRBJ2-7,CASSRPRTGLAGGEQYF,TGTGCCAGCAGCCGCCCCAGGACGGGACTAGCGGGAGGCGAGCAGTACTTC
-,once,16,TRBV30,TRBJ1-1,CAWSVWGGSSDTEAFF,TGTGCCTGGAGTGTATGGGGCGGTTCGTCGGACACTGAAGCTTTCTTT
-,-,14,TRBV10-1,TRBJ1-2,CARISTGHPFGYTF,TGCGCCAGGATCTCTACAGGGCATCCATTCGGCTACACCTTC
TRBD1,-,16,TRBV28,TRBJ1-5,CASSPPWDRGHQPQHF,TGTGCCAGCAGTCCCCCGTGGGACAGGGGACATCAGCCCCAGCATTTT
-,once,13,TRBV19,TRBJ1-1,CASTRDKNTEAFF,TGTGCCAGTACCAGGGACAAGAACACTGAAGCTTTCTTT
-,-,15,TRBV7-2,TRBJ2-3,CASSPRGAGTDTQYF,TGTGCCAGCAGCCCCAGGGGCGCGGGTACAGATACGCAGTATTTT
TRBD1,-,15,TRBV13,TRBJ2-1,CASSLDLTGNNEQFF,TGTGCCAGCAGCTTAGACTTGACAGGGAACAATGAGCAGTTCTTC
TRBD1,-,14,TRBV15,TRBJ1-2,CATSILDRDYGYTF,TGTGCCACCAGCATTCTTGACAGGGACTATGGCTACACCTTC
TRBD1,few,15,TRBV11-1,TRBJ2-7,CASSLEQGGTYEQYF,TGTGCCAGCAGCTTAGAACAGGGGGGAACCTACGAGCAGTACTTC
TRBD1,-,14,TRBV30,TRBJ1-1,CAWTGTGWNTEAFF,TGTGCCTGGACCGGGACAGGGTGGAACACTGAAGCTTTCTTT
-,-,15,TRBV4-3,TRBJ2-7,CASSQDRGRGYEQYF,TGCGCCAGCAGCCAAGATCGCGGCAGGGGCTACGAGCAGTACTTC
TRBD1,-,15,TRBV5-4,TRBJ1-1,CASSGQDRADTEAFF,TGTGCCAGCAGCGGCCAGGACAGGGCCGACACTGAAGCTTTCTTT
-,-,15,TRBV6-5,TRBJ2-1,CASSYKWQAPNEQFF,TGTGCCAGCAGTTACAAGTGGCAGGCCCCCAATGAGCAGTTCTTC
TRBD2,-,18,TRBV6-2/TRBV6-3,TRBJ2-4,CASSYSLTSGSQGNIQYF,TGTGCCAGCAGTTACTCCCTGACTAGCGGGAGTCAGGGAAACATTCAGTACTTC
-,-,13,TRBV30,TRBJ1-2,CAWSVRDTYGYTF,TGTGCCTGGAGTGTACGGGACACCTATGGCTACACCTTC
TRBD2,-,15,TRBV19,TRBJ2-3,CASSIQREGPDTQYF,TGTGCCAGTAGTATACAGCGGGAGGGCCCAGATACGCAGTATTTT
TRBD1,once,16,TRBV15,TRBJ1-3,CATSRTQGALGNTIYF,TGTGCCACCAGCAGAACACAGGGGGCCCTTGGAAACACCATATATTTT
TRBD1,-,15,TRBV9,TRBJ1-1,CASSRTGAMNTEAFF,TGTGCCAGCAGCCGGACAGGGGCTATGAACACTGAAGCTTTCTTT
TRBD1,once,13,TRBV6-5,TRBJ1-6,CASSRQGVSPLHF,TGTGCCAGCAGCCGACAGGGGGTTTCACCCCTCCACTTT
TRBD2,-,16,TRBV7-3,TRBJ2-1,CASSSWGTSGRNEQFF,TGTGCCAGCAGCTCCTGGGGAACTAGCGGGAGGAATGAGCAGTTCTTC
TRBD2,-,14,TRBV30,TRBJ2-5,CAWSSSGRGETQYF,TGTGCCTGGAGCTCTAGCGGGAGAGGCGAGACCCAGTACTTC